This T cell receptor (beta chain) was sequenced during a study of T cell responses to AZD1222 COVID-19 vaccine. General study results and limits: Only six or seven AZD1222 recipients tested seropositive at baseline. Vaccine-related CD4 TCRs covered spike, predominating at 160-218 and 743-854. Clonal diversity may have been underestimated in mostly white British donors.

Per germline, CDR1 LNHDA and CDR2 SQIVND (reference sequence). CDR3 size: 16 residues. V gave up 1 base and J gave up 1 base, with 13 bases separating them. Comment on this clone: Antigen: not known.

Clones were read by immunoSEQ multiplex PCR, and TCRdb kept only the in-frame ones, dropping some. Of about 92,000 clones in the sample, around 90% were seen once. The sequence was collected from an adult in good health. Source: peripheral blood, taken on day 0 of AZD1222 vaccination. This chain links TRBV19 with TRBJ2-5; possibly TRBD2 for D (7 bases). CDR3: CASSIVRGGGQETQYF. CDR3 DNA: TGTGCCAGTAGTATAGTCCGGGGAGGGGGCCAAGAGACCCAGTACTTC.